This T cell receptor beta chain appears in the sequencing data of a study of vaccination and CD4 T cells after COVID-19. Treatment: approximately 9-day PBMC culture with coronavirus spike peptide pools or control peptides (ViraFEST assay). Trimming removed 5 bases at V and 4 bases at J, with 9 bases between. This CDR3 spans 13 amino acids. Germline loops: CDR1 SEHNR, CDR2 FQNEAQ (reference sequence). In its sample, this clonotype was seen a few times. What it binds is unknown. The Oncomine TCR Beta short-read assay was applied to DNA of cultured CD4+ T cells. One entry per CDR3 protein results from TCRdb running MiXCR on the PCR reads. Here the sample spans roughly 13,000 distinct CDR3 sequences, 50% to 75% being singletons.

The chain uses TRBV7-9 and TRBJ1-3; TRBD1 might be the D (5 bases). The receptor comes from a human donor who had recovered from COVID-19. The sequencing sample was made of CD4+ T cells from blood, cultured in vitro. In DNA form, the CDR3 reads TGTGCCAGCAGCGGGACCGGGGGAAACACCATATATTTT. Residues: CASSGTGGNTIYF. The full variable domain, with the rest looked up from reference TRBV7-9 and TRBJ1-3, is DTGVSQNPRHKITKRGQNVTFRCDPISEHNRLYWYRQTLGQGPEFLTYFQNEAQLEKSRLLSDRFSAERPKGSFSTLEIQRTEQGDSAMYLCASSGTGGNTIYFGEGSWLTVV.